Reported below is one T cell receptor beta chain. Its antigen remains unknown. This entry comes from a study of cytomegalovirus exposure and HLA in healthy donors. This PCR relied on a set of 60 Vbeta primers and 13 Jbeta primers. The protocol was immunoSEQ multiplex PCR, while the TCRdb copy is restricted to in-frame clones and leaves out a portion. The table has about 160,000 clones, 82% seen once. At sampling all donors were nominally healthy, likely with unrecorded immune exposures. This CDR3 is 14 amino acids long. The ends were cut back, 7 bases at V and 1 base at J, with 13 bases in the middle. CDR1 MNHEY and CDR2 SVGAGI come from the germline V gene. Whole-study findings and limits: Association with HLA alleles at 0.05 false discovery rate was found for 16,951 TCR beta sequences in a later analysis.

The sample taken for sequencing was PBMCs. The TCR originated in a girl aged 5-17 years in good health and CMV-seropositive. V and J are TRBV6-5 and TRBJ1-1; a weak D match, TRBD1 (5 bases). CDR3 DNA: TGTGCCAGCACCCCGACAGAATCGAACACTGAAGCTTTCTTT. Protein product: CASTPTESNTEAFF.